These T cell receptor beta chains were read from a single sample in a study of beta chain features in type 1 diabetes. The repertoire was sequenced with immunoSEQ multiplex PCR; TCRdb's copy has only in-frame clones and lacks some. The data hold about 350,000 clones, with around 20% observed a single time. The source material was naive CD4+ T cells from blood. Receptors were obtained from a woman in her late teens or twenties in good health. CDR3s leave out the opening cysteine and the closing phenylalanine or tryptophan. Each record gives: V gene, CDR3 length, J gene, D gene, CDR3 protein. D genes are given only for firm matches.

v_gene: TRBV7-2; len: 13; j_gene: TRBJ1-2; d_gene: TRBD1; CDR3aa: ASSLAGTGVYGYT
v_gene: TRBV30; len: 10; j_gene: TRBJ1-1; d_gene: TRBD1; CDR3aa: AWTGGWTEAF
v_gene: TRBV28; len: 13; j_gene: TRBJ2-7; d_gene: .; CDR3aa: ASRTPAGPSYEQY
v_gene: TRBV5-1; len: 12; j_gene: TRBJ1-1; d_gene: .; CDR3aa: ASSSPEGGTEAF
v_gene: TRBV14; len: 11; j_gene: TRBJ2-4; d_gene: .; CDR3aa: ASSQDSRGIQY
v_gene: TRBV6-1; len: 12; j_gene: TRBJ2-2; d_gene: .; CDR3aa: ASSGYSVNGELF
v_gene: TRBV5-6; len: 13; j_gene: TRBJ1-2; d_gene: TRBD1; CDR3aa: ASSETGGNYYGYT
v_gene: TRBV4-1; len: 14; j_gene: TRBJ2-7; d_gene: TRBD2; CDR3aa: ASSETSGQSSYEQY
v_gene: TRBV10-2; len: 14; j_gene: TRBJ2-5; d_gene: TRBD2; CDR3aa: ASSDPLAGVSETQY
v_gene: TRBV9; len: 12; j_gene: TRBJ2-1; d_gene: TRBD1; CDR3aa: ASSKTQGDNEQF
v_gene: TRBV7-6; len: 13; j_gene: TRBJ1-1; d_gene: .; CDR3aa: ASSPPLGEGTEAF
v_gene: TRBV2; len: 11; j_gene: TRBJ1-5; d_gene: .; CDR3aa: ASKLQANQPQH
v_gene: TRBV6-1; len: 12; j_gene: TRBJ1-5; d_gene: .; CDR3aa: ASSPTYGNQPQH
v_gene: TRBV18; len: 14; j_gene: TRBJ1-6; d_gene: .; CDR3aa: ASSPVRGANNSPLH
v_gene: TRBV10-3; len: 10; j_gene: TRBJ2-5; d_gene: .; CDR3aa: ATEDSPETQY
v_gene: TRBV30; len: 11; j_gene: TRBJ2-7; d_gene: TRBD1; CDR3aa: AWRTGGSLEQY
v_gene: TRBV4-1; len: 14; j_gene: TRBJ2-1; d_gene: .; CDR3aa: ASSQGGGSSYNEQF
v_gene: TRBV30; len: 8; j_gene: TRBJ1-1; d_gene: .; CDR3aa: ACHVPATF
v_gene: TRBV7-6; len: 13; j_gene: TRBJ2-7; d_gene: .; CDR3aa: ASSLNPTLSYEQY
v_gene: TRBV7-3; len: 13; j_gene: TRBJ2-3; d_gene: .; CDR3aa: ASSPASRGGDTQY
v_gene: TRBV6-5; len: 12; j_gene: TRBJ1-1; d_gene: TRBD1; CDR3aa: ASSFQDRGPEAF
v_gene: TRBV5-1; len: 14; j_gene: TRBJ2-6; d_gene: TRBD1; CDR3aa: ASSRPGGSGANVLT
v_gene: TRBV7-9; len: 15; j_gene: TRBJ2-3; d_gene: TRBD2; CDR3aa: ASSLRNSGRAKDTQY
v_gene: TRBV18; len: 12; j_gene: TRBJ1-2; d_gene: .; CDR3aa: ASSPVGVNYGYT
v_gene: TRBV19; len: 13; j_gene: TRBJ1-1; d_gene: .; CDR3aa: ASTLKGAQNTEAF
v_gene: TRBV30; len: 8; j_gene: TRBJ2-5; d_gene: .; CDR3aa: AWSTTRPY
v_gene: TRBV7-2; len: 13; j_gene: TRBJ2-3; d_gene: TRBD1; CDR3aa: ASSPRDRDWDTQY
v_gene: TRBV30; len: 13; j_gene: TRBJ2-3; d_gene: TRBD2; CDR3aa: AWSAPSGRTDTQY
v_gene: TRBV11-2; len: 16; j_gene: TRBJ2-6; d_gene: .; CDR3aa: ASSPRTAAMSGANVLT
v_gene: TRBV6-6; len: 13; j_gene: TRBJ2-1; d_gene: .; CDR3aa: ASSYSRDRDNEQF
v_gene: TRBV4-2; len: 15; j_gene: TRBJ2-4; d_gene: .; CDR3aa: ASSQDFSGVAKNIQY
v_gene: TRBV5-1; len: 12; j_gene: TRBJ2-5; d_gene: .; CDR3aa: ASSFGGAEETQY
v_gene: TRBV30; len: 12; j_gene: TRBJ2-2; d_gene: .; CDR3aa: AWNRVPGTGELF
v_gene: TRBV18; len: 13; j_gene: TRBJ2-1; d_gene: TRBD2; CDR3aa: ASSPLKREVNEQF
v_gene: TRBV4-1; len: 16; j_gene: TRBJ2-3; d_gene: TRBD2; CDR3aa: ASSQPVGRGVHTDTQY
v_gene: TRBV25-1; len: 10; j_gene: TRBJ2-7; d_gene: TRBD1; CDR3aa: ASDGTGNEQY
v_gene: TRBV5-1; len: 11; j_gene: TRBJ2-1; d_gene: .; CDR3aa: ASSLIDKSEQF
v_gene: TRBV18; len: 12; j_gene: TRBJ2-5; d_gene: .; CDR3aa: ASSPTTGQETQY
v_gene: TRBV11-2; len: 10; j_gene: TRBJ2-5; d_gene: .; CDR3aa: ASSRDQETQY
v_gene: TRBV5-5; len: 12; j_gene: TRBJ2-1; d_gene: TRBD2; CDR3aa: ASSGLAGYNEQF
v_gene: TRBV29-1; len: 12; j_gene: TRBJ1-2; d_gene: .; CDR3aa: SVVDSPRDYGYT